This TCR beta chain appears in the sequencing data of a study of blood T cell repertoires in COVID-19. Overall study: COVID-19 samples from acute and convalescent phases originated in the United States, Italy and Spain. The analysed material was cDNA or gDNA that came from T cells, B-cell-depleted T cells, or PBMCs.

Here immunoSEQ multiplex PCR was the method, and the copy in TCRdb shows in-frame clones only, minus some. The sample includes about 67,000 clones, around 90% seen only once; the top ten take around 20%. The CDR3 contains 12 residues when both ends are counted. The germline V gene has CDR1 SGHNT and CDR2 YYREEE (reference sequence). To note about this clone: This CDR3 is missing its conserved last phenylalanine or tryptophan, likely due to a read error. It is unclear where the CDR3 begins or ends on the DNA, so no DNA is shown, and the CDR3 is as TCRdb lists it.

The sequencing sample was made of peripheral blood. This chain links TRBV5-4 with TRBJ1-2. This clonotype was obtained from a woman aged 80 or over with acute or convalescent COVID-19. This CDR3 reads CASSLGGSVPLL.